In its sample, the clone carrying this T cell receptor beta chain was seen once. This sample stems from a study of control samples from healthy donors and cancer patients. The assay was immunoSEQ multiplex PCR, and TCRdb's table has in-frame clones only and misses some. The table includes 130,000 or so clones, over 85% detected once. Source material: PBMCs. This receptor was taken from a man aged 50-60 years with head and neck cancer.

CDR3 nucleotides: TGCGCCAGCAGCCAAGTGGTGGAGGAGGCAGCTTTCTTT. Its translation is CASSQVVEEAAFF. The chain employs TRBV4-1 and TRBJ1-1; no clear D. CDR3 length equals 13 residues. Trimming removed 1 base at V and 10 bases at J, with 13 bases between. CDR1 and CDR2 from the germline V gene are MGHRA and YSYEKL.